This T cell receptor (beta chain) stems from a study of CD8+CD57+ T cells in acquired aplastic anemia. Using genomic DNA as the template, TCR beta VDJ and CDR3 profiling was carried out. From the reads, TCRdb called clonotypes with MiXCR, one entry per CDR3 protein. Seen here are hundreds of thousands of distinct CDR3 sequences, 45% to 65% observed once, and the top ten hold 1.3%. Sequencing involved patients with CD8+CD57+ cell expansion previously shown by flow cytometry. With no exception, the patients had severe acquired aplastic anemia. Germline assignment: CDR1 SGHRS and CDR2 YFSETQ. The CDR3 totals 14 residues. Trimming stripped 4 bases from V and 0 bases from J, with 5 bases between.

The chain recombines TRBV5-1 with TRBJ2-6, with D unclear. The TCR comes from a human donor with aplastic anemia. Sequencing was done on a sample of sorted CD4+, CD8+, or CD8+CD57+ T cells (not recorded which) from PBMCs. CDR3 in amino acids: CASSRDSGANVLTF. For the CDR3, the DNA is TGCGCCAGCAGCAGGGACTCTGGGGCCAACGTCCTGACTTTC. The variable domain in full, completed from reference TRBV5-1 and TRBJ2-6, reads KAGVTQTPRYLIKTRGQQVTLSCSPISGHRSVSWYQQTPGQGLQFLFEYFSETQRNKGNFPGRFSGRQFSNSRSEMNVSTLELGDSALYLCASSRDSGANVLTFGAGSRLTVL.